This TCR beta chain was found in a study of T cell repertoires in cytomegalovirus infection. For the study at large: Both a matching HLA type and CMV infection were indicated by public TCR beta signatures.

The CDR3 spans 15 residues. Germline values: CDR1 SGHNT, CDR2 YYREEE (reference sequence). The V and J ends lost 4 bases and 0 bases respectively, with 13 bases between them. About this clonotype: What it recognizes is unknown.

The study, taken as a whole, reports: Cumulative public TCR beta family frequency identified CMV carriers with the relevant HLA. CMV-specific TCR beta clonotypes restricted by HLA-C dominated the ex vivo response.

TCRdb fed the reads into MiXCR, producing one record per CDR3 protein. The data contain approximately 990,000 distinct CDR3 sequences, roughly 30% of them singletons. The TCR sequence derives from a human donor in good health (CMV status not recorded). Some clones in this sample may be carry-over from other donors' samples. The material was cultured CD8+ T cells from PBMCs, obtained from culture after CMV antigen stimulation. V and J are TRBV5-4 and TRBJ1-1, with a tentative D call TRBD1 (6 bases). The CDR3 nucleotides read TGTGCCAGCAGCGCAGGCGGACAGATGAACACTGAAGCTTTCTTT. Amino acids: CASSAGGQMNTEAFF.